These 27 T cell receptor beta chains were all obtained from the same sample, sequenced in a study of OX40 agonist ivuxolimab in advanced cancers. Sequencing was performed with immunoSEQ multiplex PCR; in TCRdb, only in-frame clones are kept and a portion is missing. The data hold around 64,000 clones, with approximately 80% observed a single time. Sequences were derived from CD4+ or CD8+ T cells sorted from blood, sampled in a trial of the OX40 agonist ivuxolimab. These receptor sequences come from an adult with an advanced solid tumor such as melanoma, head and neck, liver or kidney cancer.

The rearrangement uses TRBV5-6 and TRBJ2-5, with D perhaps TRBD1 or TRBD2 (5 bases each). The CDR3 totals 14 residues. V gave up 0 bases and J gave up 2 bases, with 8 bases separating them. Germline values: CDR1 SGHDT, CDR2 YYEEEE. The CDR3 sequence is CASSLGGRQETQYF. The CDR3 nucleotides read TGTGCCAGCAGCTTGGGGGGGAGACAAGAGACCCAGTACTTC.

V and J are TRBV7-2 and TRBJ1-2; D is unresolved. The CDR3 spans 14 residues. The V end lost 5 bases, the J end lost 4 bases, and 14 bases lay between the germline ends. CDR1 is SGHTA, CDR2 FQGNSA, per germline. The CDR3 sequence: CASSQAGLGYGYTF. In DNA, the CDR3 is TGTGCCAGCAGCCAGGCGGGATTGGGCTATGGCTACACCTTC.

The chain employs TRBV27 and TRBJ1-6; TRBD1 aligns across 9 bases. This CDR3 is 18 amino acids long. Unmatched junction bases numbered 13, after V lost 7 bases and J lost 3 bases. CDR1 is MNHEY, CDR2 SMNVEV, per germline (reference sequence). The CDR3: CASTGGQGVNYYNSPLHF. CDR3 DNA sequence: TGTGCCAGCACCGGGGGACAGGGAGTTAATTACTATAATTCACCCCTCCACTTT.

The chain links TRBV28 to TRBJ1-2; the D gene is possibly TRBD1 (5 bases). This CDR3 is built from 14 residues. V gave up 2 bases and J gave up 4 bases, with 11 bases separating them. Germline CDR1 MDHEN, CDR2 SYDVKM. The CDR3 reads CASSLIGEGYGYTF. The CDR3 DNA is TGTGCCAGCAGTTTAATAGGGGAGGGCTATGGCTACACCTTC.

J is TRBJ2-3 and V is TRBV30; D call uncertain. The CDR3 runs 12 residues. The germline V gene has CDR1 GTSNPN and CDR2 SVGIG (reference sequence). V was cut by 0 bases and J by 7 bases, with 8 bases left in between. The CDR3 DNA reads as TGTGCCTGGAGTGTAGGGCCCCATACGCAGTATTTT. It codes for CAWSVGPHTQYF. The full variable domain, with the rest looked up from reference TRBV30 and TRBJ2-3, is SQTIHQWPATLVQPVGSPLSLECTVEGTSNPNLYWYRQAAGRGLQLLFYSVGIGQISSEVPQNLSASRPQDRQFILSSKKLLLSDSGFYLCAWSVGPHTQYFGPGTRLTVL.

This clone was counted between two and nine times. The chain carries TRBV6-1 and TRBJ2-1; tentative D call: TRBD1 (5 bases). Trimming took 5 bases from V and 5 from J, leaving 10 bases between them. In germline, CDR1 is MNHNS, CDR2 SASEGT. The CDR3 runs 13 residues. CDR3 in amino acids: CASSFQGNNEQFF. CDR3 DNA: TGTGCCAGCAGTTTTCAGGGCAACAATGAGCAGTTCTTC.

This chain uses TRBV28 with TRBJ2-5; D is possibly TRBD1 (5 bases). Trimming took off 3 bases at V and 0 bases at J, with 8 bases between the two ends. Germline V gene lookup returns CDR1 MDHEN and CDR2 SYDVKM. The CDR3 loop spans 14 amino acids. The CDR3, as DNA: TGTGCCAGCAGTTTTTGGACAAACCAAGAGACCCAGTACTTC. Translating it yields CASSFWTNQETQYF.

The chain has TRBV2 and TRBJ1-4; the D is unclear. V was cut by 6 bases and J by 5 bases, with 7 bases left in between. This CDR3 contains 12 residues. Germline V gene data show CDR1 as SNHLY and CDR2 as FYNNEI. CDR3 region: CASSPLNEKLFF. In DNA form, the CDR3 reads TGTGCCAGCAGCCCCTTAAATGAAAAACTGTTTTTT.

The chain uses TRBV7-9 and TRBJ2-3, with 10 bases lining up with TRBD1. Germline V gives CDR1 SEHNR, CDR2 FQNEAQ (reference sequence). This CDR3 has 17 amino acids. V trimming: 1 base; J trimming: 4 bases; junction bases outside the gene matches: 8. The DNA of the CDR3 is TGTGCCAGCAGCTTAGTCCAAGGGACAGGGGTGGCAGATACGCAGTATTTT. It translates to CASSLVQGTGVADTQYF. Full variable domain (outside the CDR3, taken from reference TRBV7-9 and TRBJ2-3): DTGVSQNPRHKITKRGQNVTFRCDPISEHNRLYWYRQTLGQGPEFLTYFQNEAQLEKSRLLSDRFSAERPKGSFSTLEIQRTEQGDSAMYLCASSLVQGTGVADTQYFGPGTRLTVL.

V and J are TRBV27 and TRBJ1-3; tentatively, D is TRBD1 (5 bases). V shed 6 bases and J shed 2 bases, with 14 bases lying between them. This CDR3 has 15 amino acids. From germline, CDR1 is MNHEY and CDR2 SMNVEV (reference sequence). Here the CDR3 DNA reads TGTGCCAGCAGCCTCGAGGGGTCTGCTGGAAACACCATATATTTT. It specifies CASSLEGSAGNTIYF.

The V and J genes are TRBV6-1 and TRBJ2-3, with D perhaps matching TRBD2 (6 bases). Germline V gene sequence: CDR1 MNHNS, CDR2 SASEGT. The CDR3 is 14 amino acids. V was cut by 6 bases and J by 10 bases, with 20 bases left in between. CDR3 DNA sequence: TGTGCCAGCAGGCTCAGCCGGGGGACCCCGGCGCAGTATTTT. This encodes CASRLSRGTPAQYF.

The chain employs TRBV2 and TRBJ2-1, with 9 bases that match TRBD2. This CDR3 has 13 residues. Losses at the gene ends were 11 bases for V and 9 bases for J; bases not matched to a gene: 11. Germline V gene sequence: CDR1 SNHLY, CDR2 FYNNEI. The CDR3 sequence: CARGGAVKGEQFF. The CDR3, as DNA: TGTGCCCGCGGGGGGGCGGTTAAGGGTGAGCAGTTCTTC.

V is TRBV5-1 and J is TRBJ2-2; D is unclear. The V gene lost 4 bases and the J gene lost 2 bases, with 15 bases spanning the gap. The CDR3 sequence is 16 residues long. Per germline, CDR1 SGHRS and CDR2 YFSETQ. The CDR3 here is CASSQSRTANTGELFF. The CDR3 nucleotides read TGCGCCAGCAGCCAATCCCGGACGGCAAACACCGGGGAGCTGTTTTTT.

The V gene is TRBV7-2, the J gene TRBJ2-7; D uncertain. Deletions cut 5 bases from V and 0 bases from J, with 2 bases between. The germline V gene encodes CDR1 SGHTA and CDR2 FQGNSA. The CDR3 contains 11 residues. CDR3 protein: CASSPSYEQYF. The DNA for the CDR3 is TGTGCCAGCAGCCCCTCCTACGAGCAGTACTTC.

This chain links TRBV10-3 with TRBJ1-2; 8 bases map to TRBD1. The J segment lost 5 bases and the V segment lost 2 bases, leaving 4 bases of the junction unmatched. The CDR3 is made up of 14 amino acids. Germline CDR1 is ENHRY and CDR2 is SYGVKD. CDR3 region: CAISEPTGGYGYTF. CDR3 bases: TGTGCCATCAGTGAGCCTACAGGGGGGTATGGCTACACCTTC.

This chain links TRBV6-5 with TRBJ2-2; 7 nucleotides match TRBD1. The CDR3 spans 15 residues. V gave up 8 bases and J gave up 4 bases; unmatched junction bases: 10. The germline CDR1 and CDR2 sequences are MNHEY and SVGAGI. Written as DNA, the CDR3 is TGTGCCAGCCGCCAAAAGAGGGGGCCCACCGGGGAGCTGTTTTTT. Its translation: CASRQKRGPTGELFF.

The rearrangement uses TRBV19 and TRBJ2-7; D gene uncertain. The germline V gene encodes CDR1 LNHDA and CDR2 SQIVND (reference sequence). The CDR3 runs 13 residues. The V end was cut by 4 bases, the J end by 1 base, with 8 bases between. CDR3 nucleotides: TGTGCCAGTAGTACCGTGAGATCCTACGAGCAGTACTTC. As protein: CASSTVRSYEQYF.

This clone is a singleton in its sample. The junction shows a germline mismatch at one end, possibly a read error. V is TRBV7-2 and J is TRBJ1-2; 7 bases are shared with TRBD1. Looked up from germline, CDR1 is SGHTA and CDR2 is FQGNSA. The CDR3 loop spans 15 amino acids. This CDR3 is CASSQSTGLIDGYAF. The CDR3 nucleotides read TGTGCCAGCAGCCAGTCGACAGGGTTGATCGATGGCTACGCCTTC.

This chain links TRBV19 with TRBJ1-6; 8 bases map to TRBD1. The germline CDR1 and CDR2 sequences are LNHDA and SQIVND (reference sequence). The CDR3 sequence is 17 residues long. The V segment lost 5 bases and the J segment 3 bases; nucleotides outside the gene matches: 9. The CDR3 nucleotides read TGTGCCAGTAGTGTCTCGACAGGGGCCGGCTATAATTCACCCCTCCACTTT. Amino acids: CASSVSTGAGYNSPLHF. Variable domain in full (rest from reference TRBV19 and TRBJ1-6): DGGITQSPKYLFRKEGQNVTLSCEQNLNHDAMYWYRQDPGQGLRLIYYSQIVNDFQKGDIAEGYSVSREKKESFPLTVTSAQKNPTAFYLCASSVSTGAGYNSPLHFGNGTRLTVT.

The sample holds many counts of this clone. This sequence joins TRBV6-1 and TRBJ1-3, with a possible D match to TRBD1 (5 bases). Germline V gene sequence: CDR1 MNHNS, CDR2 SASEGT. The CDR3 covers 15 residues. The V end lost 6 bases, the J end lost 0 bases, and 12 bases lay between the germline ends. The chain's CDR3 is CASSRDPSSGNTIYF. In DNA form, the CDR3 reads TGTGCCAGCAGCCGGGACCCATCCTCTGGAAACACCATATATTTT.

This chain connects TRBV10-3 to TRBJ2-2, with 8 bases identical to TRBD1. Germline V gives CDR1 ENHRY, CDR2 SYGVKD. The junction had 7 bases not matched to a gene; V was cut back by 6 bases and J by 1 base. The CDR3 is 16 amino acids. CDR3 nucleotide sequence: TGTGCCATCAGCTACTCTGGGACAGGGAACACCGGGGAGCTGTTTTTT. Its protein is CAISYSGTGNTGELFF.

This clone was observed a few times. This sequence joins TRBV5-5 and TRBJ1-5, with 7 bases identical to TRBD1. Trimming cost V 4 bases and J 3 bases; bases outside gene matches: 10. Per the germline V gene, CDR1 is SGHKS and CDR2 is YYEKEE (reference sequence). The CDR3 runs 16 residues. This CDR3 is CASSLSTGDDNQPQHF. Here the CDR3 DNA reads TGTGCCAGCAGCCTGTCTACAGGGGATGACAATCAGCCCCAGCATTTT.

V and J are TRBV7-9 and TRBJ1-1; maybe TRBD1 (6 bases). The CDR3 runs 15 residues. Germline loops: CDR1 SEHNR, CDR2 FQNEAQ (reference sequence). V was clipped by 1 base and J by 6 bases, with 15 bases between them. The CDR3 loop reads CASSLETGGLPEAFF. In nucleotides, the CDR3 is TGTGCCAGCAGCTTAGAAACTGGGGGCTTGCCTGAAGCTTTCTTT.

This sequence joins TRBV15 and TRBJ2-2, with D possibly matching TRBD1 (6 bases). The V gene lost 0 bases and the J gene lost 1 base, with 12 bases spanning the gap. Germline-derived CDR1 and CDR2 are LNHNV and YYDKDF (reference sequence). The CDR3 runs to 17 residues. The CDR3 DNA is TGTGCCACCAGCAGAGATTACGGGACATTGAACACCGGGGAGCTGTTTTTT. It yields the protein CATSRDYGTLNTGELFF. Complete variable domain (other parts from reference TRBV15 and TRBJ2-2): DAMVIQNPRYQVTQFGKPVTLSCSQTLNHNVMYWYQQKSSQAPKLLFHYYDKDFNNEADTPDNFQSRRPNTSFCFLDIRSPGLGDTAMYLCATSRDYGTLNTGELFFGEGSRLTVL.

This clone was counted between two and nine times. V is TRBV6-1 and J is TRBJ1-1, with 9 bases that match TRBD1. V trimming: 4 bases; J trimming: 3 bases; junction bases outside the gene matches: 3. The CDR3 spans 14 residues. Germline-derived CDR1 and CDR2 are MNHNS and SASEGT. The chain's CDR3 is CASSVQGADTEAFF. DNA for the CDR3: TGTGCCAGCAGTGTACAGGGGGCGGACACTGAAGCTTTCTTT.

The chain recombines TRBV6-1 with TRBJ1-4, with TRBD1 identical over 9 bases. Trimming cost V 1 base and J 8 bases; bases outside gene matches: 8. From germline, CDR1 is MNHNS and CDR2 SASEGT. This CDR3 contains 16 residues. CDR3 region: CASSEEGTGNGEKLFF. The CDR3 DNA reads TGTGCCAGCAGTGAAGAAGGGACAGGGAATGGAGAAAAACTGTTTTTT.

V gene TRBV5-4 combines with J gene TRBJ1-1; D is unclear. The V and J ends lost 2 bases and 3 bases respectively, with 2 bases between them. The CDR3 is 11 amino acids. Germline-derived CDR1 and CDR2 are SGHNT and YYREEE (reference sequence). CDR3 loop: CASSLDTEAFF. The CDR3 DNA reads as TGTGCCAGCAGCTTAGACACTGAAGCTTTCTTT.